This T cell receptor (beta chain) was observed in a study of T cell repertoires in cytomegalovirus infection. TCRdb called the reads again in MiXCR, with one record for every CDR3 protein. This table has roughly 920,000 distinct CDR3 sequences, approximately 32% appearing once. The length of the CDR3 is 15 residues. V lost 4 bases and J lost 2, with 14 bases in between. Germline V lookup: CDR1 SEHNR, CDR2 FQNEAQ (reference sequence). On this clonotype itself: Its antigen is unidentified.

The study, taken as a whole, reports: What dominated the ex vivo response were HLA-C-restricted CMV-specific TCR beta clonotypes.

Sequenced here: cultured CD8+ T cells from PBMCs, sampled from culture after CMV antigen stimulation. This chain connects TRBV7-9 to TRBJ2-5, with TRBD1 as a possible D gene (6 bases). This TCR derives from a human donor in good health (CMV status not recorded). Some clones in this sample may be carry-over from other donors' samples. The CDR3 DNA follows: TGTGCCAGCAGCTCAGGACAGTCCCCACAAGAGACCCAGTACTTC. Its translation is CASSSGQSPQETQYF.